A single sample gave rise to the 25 T cell receptor beta chains below, sequenced in a study of T cells in Graves' hyperthyroidism and ophthalmopathy. Amplification targeted TCR beta CDR3 regions from RNA transcripts. When the TCR CDR3 underwent first-round RT-PCR, the HTBI primer set was used. Via MiXCR, TCRdb re-called the multiplex PCR reads, giving one row per CDR3 protein. This sample has 640,000 or so distinct CDR3 sequences, with approximately 15% found just once. The sequenced sample consisted of blood. Receptors originate from a middle-aged woman with Graves' ophthalmopathy.

This clonotype was counted ten times or more. The chain is built from TRBV6-5 and TRBJ2-7; the D call may be TRBD1 or TRBD2 (5 bases each). CDR1 and CDR2 (germline): MNHEY, SVGAGI. The V and J ends lost 5 bases and 1 base respectively, with 15 bases between them. This CDR3 has 15 amino acids. In DNA form, the CDR3 reads TGTGCCAGCAGTCCCTCGGGGACCGGATCCTACGAGCAGTACTTC. Protein: CASSPSGTGSYEQYF.

CDR3 loop: CASRSKRQVDYGYTF. The CDR3 nucleotides are TGTGCCAGCAGATCTAAGCGTCAAGTAGACTATGGCTACACCTTC. V usage is TRBV6-1 and J usage is TRBJ1-2; D not certain. This CDR3 is 15 amino acids long. Germline lookup yields CDR1 MNHNS and CDR2 SASEGT. The ends were cut back, 6 bases at V and 3 bases at J, with 17 bases in the middle.

This clonotype has a count of ten or more. This chain links TRBV7-2 with TRBJ1-3; no clear D gene. V was clipped by 6 bases and J by 2 bases, with 8 bases between them. CDR1 SGHTA and CDR2 FQGNSA come from the germline V gene. This CDR3 has 13 amino acids. The CDR3 DNA follows: TGTGCCAGCAGTCTCGACACTGGAAACACCATATATTTT. Its translation: CASSLDTGNTIYF.

This clonotype was found many times. The V gene is TRBV12-3 or TRBV12-4, the J gene TRBJ2-2, with TRBD2 identical over 12 bases. The CDR3 is 15 residues long. V was pared by 5 bases and J by 6 bases, with 4 bases of the junction left unmatched. The chain's CDR3 is CASSPSGRAAGELFF. The DNA of the CDR3 is TGTGCCAGCAGTCCTAGCGGGAGGGCCGCCGGGGAGCTGTTTTTT.

This clonotype has ten or more counts. Given a much more abundant clone one base away, this may be a read error. The chain carries TRBV30 and TRBJ1-1, with TRBD1 identical over 7 bases. The CDR3 is 16 residues long. CDR1 GTSNPN and CDR2 SVGIG come from the germline V gene (reference sequence). Trimming cost V 2 bases and J 3 bases; bases outside gene matches: 12. The CDR3 nucleotides read TGTGCCTGGAGTATTTCTCGACAGGGAAGGGACACTGAAGCTTTCTTT. Its protein product is CAWSISRQGRDTEAFF. Together with reference TRBV30 and TRBJ1-1, the CDR3 gives the full variable domain: SQTIHQWPATLVQPVGSPLSLECTVEGTSNPNLYWYRQAAGRGLQLLFYSVGIGQISSEVPQNLSASRPQDRQFILSSKKLLLSDSGFYLCAWSISRQGRDTEAFFGQGTRLTVV.

The chain links TRBV6-1 to TRBJ1-5; TRBD1 might be the D (6 bases). V was clipped by 6 bases and J by 2 bases, with 17 bases between them. CDR1 and CDR2 (germline): MNHNS, SASEGT. This CDR3 spans 16 amino acids. For the CDR3, the DNA is TGTGCCAGCAGACGGATCGGGGGGCGAGGCAATCAGCCCCAGCATTTT. Translating gives CASRRIGGRGNQPQHF.

This clonotype was found many times. The J gene is TRBJ2-7, the V gene TRBV11-2, with 7 positions matching TRBD2. CDR3 size: 14 residues. Trimming at V came to 6 bases and at J to 2 bases, leaving 7 bases not matched to a gene. Per germline, CDR1 SGHAT and CDR2 FQNNGV. Here the CDR3 DNA reads TGTGCCAGCAGTTTGGTGGGGGGGACCTACGAGCAGTACTTC. Its protein product is CASSLVGGTYEQYF. Filled out from reference TRBV11-2 and TRBJ2-7, the complete variable domain reads EAGVAQSPRYKIIEKRQSVAFWCNPISGHATLYWYQQILGQGPKLLIQFQNNGVVDDSQLPKDRFSAERLKGVDSTLKIQPAKLEDSAVYLCASSLVGGTYEQYFGPGTRLTVT.

In its sample, this clonotype was seen many times. This rearrangement joins TRBV5-1 to TRBJ2-1, with 10 bases aligning to TRBD1. The ends lost 4 bases at V and 5 bases at J; junction bases unmatched: 3. Germline loops: CDR1 SGHRS, CDR2 YFSETQ. The CDR3 contains 14 residues. The CDR3 region is CASSEGTGDNEQFF. CDR3 DNA sequence: TGCGCCAGCAGCGAAGGGACAGGGGACAATGAGCAGTTCTTC.

The sample holds many counts of this clonotype. The chain links TRBV12-3 or TRBV12-4 to TRBJ2-2, with 8 bases matching TRBD2. V lost 8 bases, J lost 5 bases, and 10 bases stayed unmatched. This CDR3 is built from 15 residues. CDR3 residues: CASGSGIGGTGELFF. DNA for the CDR3: TGTGCCAGCGGTAGCGGGATAGGTGGGACCGGGGAGCTGTTTTTT.

This clonotype was seen many times. The chain combines TRBV27 with TRBJ2-7; 9 positions match TRBD1. The V segment lost 2 bases and the J segment 5 bases; nucleotides outside the gene matches: 10. Looked up from germline, CDR1 is MNHEY and CDR2 is SMNVEV (reference sequence). The CDR3 totals 16 residues. The CDR3 DNA is TGTGCCAGCAGTTTAAGGGGACAGGGCTTCCTGAACGAGCAGTACTTC. As protein: CASSLRGQGFLNEQYF.

J is TRBJ1-5 and V is TRBV12-5; 8 bases are a match to TRBD1. Germline CDR1 reads LGHNT; CDR2 reads FRNRAP. After removal of 6 bases from V and 2 bases from J, the junction contained 9 bases not matched to a gene. CDR3 length equals 16 residues. CDR3 in DNA: TGTGCTAGTGGACCTATTACAGGGGGAGGCAATCAGCCCCAGCATTTT. It translates to CASGPITGGGNQPQHF.

This clonotype appeared many times. The rearrangement links TRBV4-1 to TRBJ2-7; TRBD1 matches at 7 bases. The CDR3 sequence is 14 residues long. V was pared by 4 bases and J by 3 bases, with 6 bases of the junction left unmatched. Germline CDR1 MGHRA, CDR2 YSYEKL. CDR3 in amino acids: CASSRGTADYEQYF. CDR3 bases: TGCGCCAGCAGCCGAGGGACAGCCGACTACGAGCAGTACTTC.

Details on this clonotype: A read error is possible here, since a much larger clone lies one base away. The chain combines TRBV28 with TRBJ2-3; D unclear. CDR1 and CDR2 (germline): MDHEN, SYDVKM. The CDR3 contains 12 residues. The CDR3 reads CTSSRNWDTQYF. CDR3 sequence (DNA): TGTACCAGCAGTCGCAACTGGGATACGCAGTATTTT.

This clonotype was counted between two and nine times. The CDR3 reads CASSFYGNSYEQYF. The CDR3 nucleotides are TGTGCCAGCAGCTTCTACGGGAACTCCTACGAGCAGTACTTC. The chain carries TRBV11-2 and TRBJ2-7, with a weak D call TRBD2 (5 bases). V shed 3 bases and J shed 0 bases, with 9 bases lying between them. CDR3 size: 14 residues. Germline V gives CDR1 SGHAT, CDR2 FQNNGV.

This clonotype showed up just a few times. The chain uses TRBV7-8 and TRBJ1-2; no clear D. The CDR3 runs to 14 residues. Germline V gene lookup returns CDR1 SGHVS and CDR2 FQNEAQ. With 5 bases removed from V and 0 bases from J, the gap between germline ends came to 10 bases. The CDR3 loop reads CASSPKPTNYGYTF. CDR3 DNA: TGTGCCAGCAGCCCCAAGCCTACTAACTATGGCTACACCTTC.

This clonotype was counted between two and nine times. This chain links TRBV18 with TRBJ2-5, with 10 bases aligning to TRBD2. There are 16 residues in the CDR3. Germline V gives CDR1 KGHSH, CDR2 LQKENI. Trimming removed 3 bases from V and 2 bases from J; junction bases left unmatched: 6. The CDR3 DNA follows: TGTGCCAGCTCACCGATGCTAGCGGGGGAGCAAGAGACCCAGTACTTC. As protein: CASSPMLAGEQETQYF.

The table lists this clonotype with many counts. The chain uses TRBV19 and TRBJ2-2; TRBD1 aligns across 7 bases. CDR3 size: 15 residues. V was clipped by 7 bases and J by 1 base; unmatched bases: 6. Per germline, CDR1 LNHDA and CDR2 SQIVND (reference sequence). The CDR3 here is CASMGWDRNTGELFF. The DNA of the CDR3 is TGTGCCAGTATGGGTTGGGACAGGAACACCGGGGAGCTGTTTTTT. Looking up the rest from reference TRBV19 and TRBJ2-2 gives the full variable domain: DGGITQSPKYLFRKEGQNVTLSCEQNLNHDAMYWYRQDPGQGLRLIYYSQIVNDFQKGDIAEGYSVSREKKESFPLTVTSAQKNPTAFYLCASMGWDRNTGELFFGEGSRLTVL.

This clonotype has a handful of counts. A much larger clone is a single base away; this may be a read error. The chain uses TRBV2 and TRBJ2-2; 13 bases fit TRBD2. The trim removed 3 bases at V and 7 bases at J, leaving 2 bases unmatched. CDR1 SNHLY and CDR2 FYNNEI come from the germline V gene. CDR3 length equals 15 residues. This CDR3 is CASSDGLAGVGELFF. In DNA form, the CDR3 reads TGTGCCAGCAGTGACGGACTAGCGGGAGTCGGGGAGCTGTTTTTT.

This chain links TRBV12-3 or TRBV12-4 with TRBJ1-1; 10 bases line up with TRBD1. The CDR3 covers 16 residues. Germline trimming cut 5 bases from V and 5 bases from J; bases unmatched to any gene: 11. The CDR3 protein is CASSVTGTGVFTEAFF. In nucleotides, the CDR3 is TGTGCCAGCAGTGTAACCGGGACAGGGGTATTTACTGAAGCTTTCTTT.

This clonotype was observed at least ten times. The rearrangement joins TRBV7-9 to TRBJ2-2; a possible D gene is TRBD1 (5 bases). Germline V lookup: CDR1 SEHNR, CDR2 FQNEAQ (reference sequence). Trimming took 4 bases from V and 2 from J, leaving 11 bases between them. This CDR3 is built from 15 residues. CDR3: CASSSLDTNTGELFF. In nucleotides, the CDR3 is TGTGCCAGCAGCTCCCTGGACACCAACACCGGGGAGCTGTTTTTT.

The V and J genes are TRBV11-2 and TRBJ2-5; D is perhaps TRBD1 (5 bases). The V gene lost 2 bases and the J gene lost 7 bases, with 14 bases spanning the gap. The CDR3 has 14 residues. In germline, CDR1 is SGHAT, CDR2 FQNNGV. The CDR3: CASSLLPTARTQYF. For the CDR3, the DNA is TGTGCCAGCAGCTTACTCCCGACAGCGCGGACCCAGTACTTC.

The sample holds many counts of this clonotype. The genes are TRBV2 and TRBJ1-6; D is uncertain. The CDR3 loop spans 14 amino acids. Germline CDR1 and CDR2: SNHLY and FYNNEI. With 7 bases removed from V and 2 bases from J, the gap between germline ends came to 9 bases. CDR3 sequence reads: CASTPGAYNSPLHF. CDR3 DNA: TGTGCCAGCACACCCGGCGCCTATAATTCACCCCTCCACTTT.

This clonotype appeared many times. This CDR3 is CASSLAGQGAWGYTF. The CDR3 bases are TGTGCCAGCAGCTTAGCGGGACAGGGGGCTTGGGGCTACACCTTC. This sequence joins TRBV7-8 and TRBJ1-2; 12 nucleotides align to TRBD1. Trimming took 0 bases from V and 8 from J; bases not matched to a gene: 4. This CDR3 has 15 residues. Germline V gives CDR1 SGHVS, CDR2 FQNEAQ.

This clonotype was recorded many times. V usage is TRBV6-1 and J usage is TRBJ2-5; TRBD1 agrees at 8 bases. This CDR3 spans 14 amino acids. The germline V gene has CDR1 MNHNS and CDR2 SASEGT. J gave up 6 bases and V 4 bases, and 7 bases lay outside the gene matches. The CDR3 loop reads CASSGDRSKKTQYF. As DNA, the CDR3 is TGTGCCAGCAGTGGGGACAGGAGTAAAAAGACCCAGTACTTC.

This clonotype was counted ten times or more. V is TRBV3-1 and J is TRBJ2-2; perhaps TRBD2 as D (5 bases). Trimming took 4 bases from V and 2 from J, leaving 8 bases between them. The CDR3 is made up of 14 amino acids. Germline CDR1 and CDR2: LGHDT and YNNKEL (reference sequence). The CDR3: CASSPPSNTGELFF. The CDR3 DNA reads TGTGCCAGCAGCCCTCCTAGCAACACCGGGGAGCTGTTTTTT.